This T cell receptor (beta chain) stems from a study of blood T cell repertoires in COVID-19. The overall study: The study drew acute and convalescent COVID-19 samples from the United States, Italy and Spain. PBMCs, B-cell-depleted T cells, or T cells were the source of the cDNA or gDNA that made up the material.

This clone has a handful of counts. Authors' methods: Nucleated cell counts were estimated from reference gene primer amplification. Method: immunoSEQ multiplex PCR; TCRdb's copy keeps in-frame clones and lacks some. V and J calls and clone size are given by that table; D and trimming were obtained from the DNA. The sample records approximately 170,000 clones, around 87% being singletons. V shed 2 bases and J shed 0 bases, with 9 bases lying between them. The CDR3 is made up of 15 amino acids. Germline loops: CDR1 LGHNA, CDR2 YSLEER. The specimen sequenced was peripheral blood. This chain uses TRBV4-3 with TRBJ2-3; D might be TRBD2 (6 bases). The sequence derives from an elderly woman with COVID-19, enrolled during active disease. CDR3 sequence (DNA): TGCGCCAGCAGCCAAACTAGCATAAGCACAGATACGCAGTATTTT. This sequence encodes CASSQTSISTDTQYF.